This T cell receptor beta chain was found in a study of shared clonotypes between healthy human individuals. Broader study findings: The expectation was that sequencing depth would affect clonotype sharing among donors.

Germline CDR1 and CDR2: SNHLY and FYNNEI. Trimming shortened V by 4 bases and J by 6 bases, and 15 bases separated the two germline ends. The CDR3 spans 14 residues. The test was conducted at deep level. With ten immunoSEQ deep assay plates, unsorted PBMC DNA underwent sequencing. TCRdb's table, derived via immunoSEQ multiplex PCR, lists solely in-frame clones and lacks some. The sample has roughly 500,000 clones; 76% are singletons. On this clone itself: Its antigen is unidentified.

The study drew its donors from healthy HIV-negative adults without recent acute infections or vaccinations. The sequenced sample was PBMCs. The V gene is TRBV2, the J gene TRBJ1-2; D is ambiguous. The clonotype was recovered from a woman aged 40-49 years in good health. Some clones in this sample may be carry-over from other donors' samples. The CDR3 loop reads CASSGQVVSDGYTF. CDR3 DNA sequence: TGTGCCAGCAGTGGGCAGGTTGTTTCTGATGGCTACACCTTC.